The rows below give T cell receptor beta chains drawn from one sample of a study of shared clonotypes between healthy human individuals. Libraries were prepared by immunoSEQ multiplex PCR; TCRdb keeps only in-frame clonotypes and omits some of them. In the table there are about 340,000 clones, about 73% of which are singletons. The material sequenced was memory CD4+ T cells sorted from blood. The receptors were gathered from a man under 40 in good health. Each CDR3 is given with its conserved first and last residue. The order of the fields is V gene, D gene, J gene, clone size, CDR3 DNA, CDR3 protein. D genes are given only for firm matches. Clone size appears in some rows only: once, few, many, or a class for an expanded clone.

V: TRBV7-3; D: .; J: TRBJ2-1; size: .; DNA: TGTGCCAGCAGCTTAAGTCGCCACGGGAGCAATGAGCAGTTCTTC; CDR3: CASSLSRHGSNEQFF
V: TRBV6-1; D: TRBD2; J: TRBJ2-5; size: once; DNA: TGTGCCAGCAAACCGGGACTAGCTGAGGAGACCCAGTACTTC; CDR3: CASKPGLAEETQYF
V: TRBV18; D: .; J: TRBJ2-3; size: .; DNA: TGTGCCAGCTCCCCGTCGGTCACAGATACGCAGTATTTT; CDR3: CASSPSVTDTQYF
V: TRBV5-1; D: TRBD2; J: TRBJ2-1; size: .; DNA: TGCGCCAGCACCCTTGCGGGGGTAATAGGGAATGAGCAGTTCTTC; CDR3: CASTLAGVIGNEQFF
V: TRBV5-8; D: .; J: TRBJ2-4; size: .; DNA: TGTGCCAGCAGCTTGGAGCAAGCCAAAAACATTCAGTACTTC; CDR3: CASSLEQAKNIQYF
V: TRBV5-1; D: .; J: TRBJ2-7; size: .; DNA: TGCGCCAGCAGCTCGCTTCAGGGCAGGGACGAGCAGTACTTC; CDR3: CASSSLQGRDEQYF
V: TRBV7-9; D: .; J: TRBJ2-7; size: .; DNA: TGTGCCAGCAGCCCATATCTCCAAGCAGTCTACGAGCAGTACTTC; CDR3: CASSPYLQAVYEQYF
V: TRBV6-1; D: TRBD1; J: TRBJ2-5; size: .; DNA: TGTGCCAGCAGTGCGGGACAGGGGTGGGAGACCCAGTACTTC; CDR3: CASSAGQGWETQYF
V: TRBV5-4; D: .; J: TRBJ1-2; size: .; DNA: TGTGCCAGCAGCTTAACTCCGTATGGCTACACCTTC; CDR3: CASSLTPYGYTF
V: TRBV28; D: .; J: TRBJ2-7; size: .; DNA: TGTGCCAGCAGCCCAAGCGGCACCTACGAGCAGTACTTC; CDR3: CASSPSGTYEQYF
V: TRBV19; D: .; J: TRBJ2-5; size: .; DNA: TGTGCCAGTAGTGTCCGGACTCGTACTACCTTCAGGGAGACCCAGTACTTC; CDR3: CASSVRTRTTFRETQYF
V: TRBV7-6; D: .; J: TRBJ2-3; size: .; DNA: TGTGCCAGCAGCTCTCAGGGAGGAGATACGCAGTATTTT; CDR3: CASSSQGGDTQYF
V: TRBV19; D: TRBD1; J: TRBJ2-7; size: .; DNA: TGTGCCAGTACCTCACACGGGACAGGGGTCTACGAGCAGTACTTC; CDR3: CASTSHGTGVYEQYF
V: TRBV4-1; D: TRBD2; J: TRBJ2-7; size: .; DNA: TGCGCCAGCAGCCAAGGTGGTACTAGCGGGAGTGCCTACGAGCAGTACTTC; CDR3: CASSQGGTSGSAYEQYF
V: TRBV29-1; D: .; J: TRBJ2-7; size: many; DNA: TGCAGCATATTGCGCCGGGACGAGCAGTACTTC; CDR3: CSILRRDEQYF
V: TRBV18; D: TRBD1; J: TRBJ1-4; size: .; DNA: TGTGCCAGCTCACCCCTTCCGGGACAGTCTAATGAAAAACTGTTTTTT; CDR3: CASSPLPGQSNEKLFF
V: TRBV10-1; D: .; J: TRBJ2-1; size: .; DNA: TGCGCCAGCAGTGTGGAGACTCCAGGCAGCTACTACAATGAGCAGTTCTTC; CDR3: CASSVETPGSYYNEQFF
V: TRBV6-1; D: TRBD2; J: TRBJ2-1; size: .; DNA: TGTGCCAGCAGTGCGCTAGCGGGAGGGCCACCCTACAATGAGCAGTTCTTC; CDR3: CASSALAGGPPYNEQFF
V: TRBV28; D: TRBD1; J: TRBJ1-2; size: .; DNA: TGTGCCAGCAACAGTCGGGACAGGGTTTTCGGCTACACCTTC; CDR3: CASNSRDRVFGYTF
V: TRBV28; D: .; J: TRBJ2-1; size: .; DNA: TGTGCCACGCGGGACCCCCGGATGGATGAGCAGTTCTTC; CDR3: CATRDPRMDEQFF
V: TRBV11-2; D: .; J: TRBJ2-3; size: .; DNA: TGTGCCAGCAGCTTAGATCGGGCGCAAGATACGCAGTATTTT; CDR3: CASSLDRAQDTQYF
V: TRBV6-5; D: .; J: TRBJ1-5; size: many; DNA: TGTGCCAGCAGGGAGCGGGCGACCAATCAGCCCCAGCATTTT; CDR3: CASRERATNQPQHF
V: TRBV29-1; D: .; J: TRBJ2-2; size: .; DNA: TGCAGCGCCGCGGCGGAGGGAGGTATTACCGGGGAGCTGTTTTTT; CDR3: CSAAAEGGITGELFF
V: TRBV5-6; D: .; J: TRBJ1-3; size: few; DNA: TGTGCCAGCAGCCCAAATCAGGGAATTGGGACCTCTGGAAACACCATATATTTT; CDR3: CASSPNQGIGTSGNTIYF
V: TRBV6-1; D: .; J: TRBJ1-2; size: .; DNA: TGTGCCAGTAACCTAGCGTATGGGGACTATGGCTACACCTTC; CDR3: CASNLAYGDYGYTF
V: TRBV30; D: TRBD1; J: TRBJ2-7; size: many; DNA: TGTGCCTTGACAGGGTCTAAATACGAGCAGTACTTC; CDR3: CALTGSKYEQYF
V: TRBV27; D: .; J: TRBJ1-5; size: .; DNA: TGTGCCAGCAGTTCAATCCAGGGTGGCAATCAGCCCCAGCATTTT; CDR3: CASSSIQGGNQPQHF
V: TRBV2; D: .; J: TRBJ1-2; size: .; DNA: TGTGCCAGCAGTGTCATCCCCAAGGGCCAATTTGGGGGTGGCTACACCTTC; CDR3: CASSVIPKGQFGGGYTF
V: TRBV18; D: .; J: TRBJ2-7; size: once; DNA: TGTGCCAGCTCACCATCGGACGGAAGCAACGAGCAGTACTTC; CDR3: CASSPSDGSNEQYF
V: TRBV23-1; D: .; J: TRBJ2-3; size: .; DNA: TGCGCCAGCAGTACCCGGGCGGGCACAGATACGCAGTATTTT; CDR3: CASSTRAGTDTQYF
V: TRBV28; D: .; J: TRBJ1-4; size: .; DNA: TGTGCCAGCGGTCTCCGGGAGGAAAAACTGTTTTTT; CDR3: CASGLREEKLFF